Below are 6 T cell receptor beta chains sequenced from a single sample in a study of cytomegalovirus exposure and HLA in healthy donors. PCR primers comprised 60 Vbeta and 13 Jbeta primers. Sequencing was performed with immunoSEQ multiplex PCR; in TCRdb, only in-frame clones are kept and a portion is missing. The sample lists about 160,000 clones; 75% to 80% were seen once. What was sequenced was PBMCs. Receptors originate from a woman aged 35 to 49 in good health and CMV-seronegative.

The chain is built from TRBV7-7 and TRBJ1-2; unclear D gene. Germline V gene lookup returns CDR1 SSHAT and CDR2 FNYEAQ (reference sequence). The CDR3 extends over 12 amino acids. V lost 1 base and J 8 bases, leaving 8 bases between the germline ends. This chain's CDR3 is CASSLDACGYTF. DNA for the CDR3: TGTGCCAGCAGCTTAGATGCGTGCGGCTACACCTTC.

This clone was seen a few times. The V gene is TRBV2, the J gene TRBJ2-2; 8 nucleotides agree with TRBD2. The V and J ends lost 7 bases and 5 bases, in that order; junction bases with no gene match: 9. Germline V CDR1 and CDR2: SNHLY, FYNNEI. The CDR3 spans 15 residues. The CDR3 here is CASTLTGGWTGELFF. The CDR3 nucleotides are TGTGCCAGCACGCTAACGGGGGGGTGGACCGGGGAGCTGTTTTTT.

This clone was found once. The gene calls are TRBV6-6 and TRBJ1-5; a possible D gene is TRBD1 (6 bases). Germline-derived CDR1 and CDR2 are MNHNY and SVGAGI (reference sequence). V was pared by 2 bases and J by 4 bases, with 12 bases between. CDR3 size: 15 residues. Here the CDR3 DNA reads TGTGCCAGCAGTTACGAGGGACATCCTAATCAGCCCCAGCATTTT. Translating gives CASSYEGHPNQPQHF.

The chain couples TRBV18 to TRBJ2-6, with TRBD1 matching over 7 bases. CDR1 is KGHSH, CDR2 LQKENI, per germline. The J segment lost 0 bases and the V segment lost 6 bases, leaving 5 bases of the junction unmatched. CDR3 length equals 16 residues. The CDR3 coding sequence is TGTGCCAGCTCTCCCCGACAGGGCTCTGGGGCCAACGTCCTGACTTTC. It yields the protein CASSPRQGSGANVLTF.

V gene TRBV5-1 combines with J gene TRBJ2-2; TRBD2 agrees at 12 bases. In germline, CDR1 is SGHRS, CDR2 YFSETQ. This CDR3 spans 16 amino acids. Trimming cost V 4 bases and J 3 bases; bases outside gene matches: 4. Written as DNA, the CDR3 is TGCGCCAGCAGCAATGGACTAGCGGGGCACACCGGGGAGCTGTTTTTT. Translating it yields CASSNGLAGHTGELFF.

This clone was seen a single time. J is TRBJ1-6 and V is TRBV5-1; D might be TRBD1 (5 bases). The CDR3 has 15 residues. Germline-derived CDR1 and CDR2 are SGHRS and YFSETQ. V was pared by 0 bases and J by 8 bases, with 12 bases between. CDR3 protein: CASSLEDIAYSPLHF. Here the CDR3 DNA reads TGCGCCAGCAGCTTGGAGGACATCGCCTATTCACCCCTCCACTTT.